This TCR beta chain was recorded in a study of blood T cell repertoires in COVID-19 (dated by TCRdb to about 2020). A note on the overall study: The collaborator samples originated in the United States, Italy and Spain and spanned the acute and convalescent phases of COVID-19. Deeply sampled blood TCRbeta repertoires from subjects exposed to, actively infected with, or recovered from COVID-19 were included in the dataset. The material from the prospective study consisted of cDNA or gDNA derived from T cells, B-cell-depleted T cells, or PBMCs. The samples were drawn from two sources: the first 160 participants of the ongoing ImmuneRACE study, and 1,254 subjects contributed by 6 global collaborators. The repertoires were released in a freely available public database intended as a resource for research on the immune response to SARS-CoV-2. Where available, HLA class I and class II types were taken from metadata supplied by the sample provider and were not determined by assay-based typing. The sample metadata nearly always contained a de-identified subject ID, COVID-19 status, age in years and sex.

Findings and caveats that apply to the study as a whole: The quantity of clinical and demographic metadata differed by source and by participant and was supplied without curation.

The immunoSEQ Assay, a bias-controlled multiplex PCR, was used to amplify TCRbeta CDR3 regions from genomic DNA. The paper's data handling went like this. Nucleated cell counts per sample were estimated from amplification of reference gene primers within the assay. To quantify the absolute abundance of each unique TCRbeta CDR3 rearrangement, sequence reads were collapsed and filtered. For each sample, productive Simpson clonality was calculated by taking the square root of Simpson's diversity index across productive rearrangements. As stored in TCRdb, this immuneACCESS dataset retains in-frame rearrangements with V and J assigned. A fraction of the clones does not appear; measured against another copy, unresolved V genes explain less than half of the discrepancy, and the remainder lacks a known reason. V and J calls and clone size are given by that table; D and trimming were obtained from the DNA. This sample gives around 86,000 clones in total; 85% of them show up just once. The ten largest clonotypes hold 38% of the sample.

Collaborating institutions collected whole blood in K2EDTA tubes following their own protocols. For TCRbeta analysis, collaborators shipped samples in one of three forms: frozen whole blood, isolated PBMCs, or DNA extracted from either of those sample types. The junction carries 13 bases between V and J, which are trimmed by 4 bases and 0 bases respectively. As encoded in the germline V gene, CDR1 is MNHNS while CDR2 is SASEGT. The CDR3 runs 16 residues from the cysteine to the phenylalanine. Only the CDR3 region is kept as DNA, spanning 48 bases read in frame from base 1. About this clone: This clone's antigen is unknown. Base quality data are lacking; no much larger clone is found one base away.

The receptor comes from a man aged 80 or over with acute or convalescent COVID-19. The chain is made from TRBV6-1 and TRBJ2-1; TRBD2 might be the D gene, on 5 matching bases. Sequencing used peripheral blood. The CDR3 region reads CASSGILAISYNEQFF. The nucleotide sequence reads as follows: TGTGCCAGCAGTGGCATATTAGCGATCTCCTACAATGAGCAGTTCTTC.